This T cell receptor beta chain was captured in a study of beta chain features in type 1 diabetes. Study-wide findings and caveats: For cells with high TCR expression, cDNA sequencing could yield over-representation. Within the patient group, naive, central memory and Treg TCRB repertoires appeared more similar to each other than within healthy donors. Shortening of TCRB CDR3s, moderate but significant, appeared in all four CD4+ subsets of Type 1 diabetes patients.

Regarding this clone: As yet, its antigen is unknown.

The CDR3 length is 13 residues. V was cut by 7 bases and J by 1 base, with 10 bases left in between. The V gene's germline CDR1 is SNHLY and CDR2 FYNNEI. Reverse transcribing all isolated RNA meant expressed TCRB transcripts were sequenced. Clones were read by immunoSEQ multiplex PCR, and TCRdb kept only the in-frame ones, dropping some. The sample lists roughly 220,000 clones, 16% seen once, with 0.065% to 0.1% in the top ten. The rearrangement joins TRBV2 to TRBJ1-1; D is undetermined. This clonotype was obtained from a man aged 30-40 years with type 1 diabetes. Sequences were obtained from naive CD4+ T cells from blood. CDR3 sequence reads: CASKRESNTEAFF. CDR3 nucleotides: TGTGCCAGCAAAAGGGAGTCGAACACTGAAGCTTTCTTT.